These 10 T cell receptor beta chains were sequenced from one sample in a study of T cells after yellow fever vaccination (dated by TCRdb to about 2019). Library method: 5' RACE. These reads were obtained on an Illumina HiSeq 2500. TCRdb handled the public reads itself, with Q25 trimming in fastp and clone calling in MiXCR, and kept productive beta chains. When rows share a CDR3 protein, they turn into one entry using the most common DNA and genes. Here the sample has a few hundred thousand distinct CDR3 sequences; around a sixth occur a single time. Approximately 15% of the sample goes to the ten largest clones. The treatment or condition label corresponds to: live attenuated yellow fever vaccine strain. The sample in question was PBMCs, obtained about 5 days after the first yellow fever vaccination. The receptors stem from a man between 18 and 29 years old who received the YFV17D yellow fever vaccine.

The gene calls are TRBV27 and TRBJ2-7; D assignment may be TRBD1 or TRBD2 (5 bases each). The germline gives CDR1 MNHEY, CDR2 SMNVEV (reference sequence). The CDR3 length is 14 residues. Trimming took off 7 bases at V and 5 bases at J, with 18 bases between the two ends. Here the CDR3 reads CASMRDPAGHEQYF. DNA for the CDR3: TGTGCCAGCATGAGGGACCCTGCAGGCCACGAGCAGTACTTC.

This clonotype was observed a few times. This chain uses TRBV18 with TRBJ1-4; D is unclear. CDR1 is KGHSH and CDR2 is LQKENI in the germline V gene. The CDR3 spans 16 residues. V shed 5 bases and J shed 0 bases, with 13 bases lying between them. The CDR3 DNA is TGTGCCAGCTCATTTTTCTCGACGGCAACTAATGAAAAACTGTTTTTT. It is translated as CASSFFSTATNEKLFF. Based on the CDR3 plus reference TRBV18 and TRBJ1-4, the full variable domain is NAGVMQNPRHLVRRRGQEARLRCSPMKGHSHVYWYRQLPEEGLKFMVYLQKENIIDESGMPKERFSAEFPKEGPSILRIQQVVRGDSAAYFCASSFFSTATNEKLFFGSGTQLSVL.

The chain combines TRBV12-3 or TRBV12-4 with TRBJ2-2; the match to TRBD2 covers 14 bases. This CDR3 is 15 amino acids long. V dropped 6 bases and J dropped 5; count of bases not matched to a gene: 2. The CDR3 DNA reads TGTGCCAGCAGAGGACTAGCGGGGGGTACCGGGGAGCTGTTTTTT. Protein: CASRGLAGGTGELFF.

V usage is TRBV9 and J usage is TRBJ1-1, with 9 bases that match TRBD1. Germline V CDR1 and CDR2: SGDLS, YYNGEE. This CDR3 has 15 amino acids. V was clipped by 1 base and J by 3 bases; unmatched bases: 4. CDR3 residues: CASSVRQGVDTEAFF. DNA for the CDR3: TGTGCCAGCAGCGTACGACAGGGGGTCGACACTGAAGCTTTCTTT.

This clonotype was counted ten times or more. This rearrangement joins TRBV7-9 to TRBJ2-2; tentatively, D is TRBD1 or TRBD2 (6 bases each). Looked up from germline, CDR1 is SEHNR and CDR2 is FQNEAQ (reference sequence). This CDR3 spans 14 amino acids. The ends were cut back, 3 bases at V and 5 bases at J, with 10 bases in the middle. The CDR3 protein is CASSFRGLTGELFF. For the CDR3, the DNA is TGTGCCAGCAGCTTCCGGGGGCTGACCGGGGAGCTGTTTTTT. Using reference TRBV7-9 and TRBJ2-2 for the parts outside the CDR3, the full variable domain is DTGVSQNPRHKITKRGQNVTFRCDPISEHNRLYWYRQTLGQGPEFLTYFQNEAQLEKSRLLSDRFSAERPKGSFSTLEIQRTEQGDSAMYLCASSFRGLTGELFFGEGSRLTVL.

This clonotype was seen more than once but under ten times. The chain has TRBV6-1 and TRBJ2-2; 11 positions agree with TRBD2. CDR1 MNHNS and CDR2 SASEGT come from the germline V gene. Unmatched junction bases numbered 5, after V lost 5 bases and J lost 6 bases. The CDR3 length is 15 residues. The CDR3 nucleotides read TGTGCCAGCAGTCAATCGGGACTAGCGGCCGGGGAGCTGTTTTTT. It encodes CASSQSGLAAGELFF.

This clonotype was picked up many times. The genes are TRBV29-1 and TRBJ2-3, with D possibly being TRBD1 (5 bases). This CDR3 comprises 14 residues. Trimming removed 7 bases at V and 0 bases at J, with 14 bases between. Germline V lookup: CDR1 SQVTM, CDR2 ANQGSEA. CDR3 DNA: TGCAGCGCACGGACACTTTGGAGCACAGATACGCAGTATTTT. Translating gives CSARTLWSTDTQYF.

CDR3 DNA sequence: TGTGCCAGCAGTGACAGACTTACAGGGGAGGAGCAGTACTTC. Protein: CASSDRLTGEEQYF. V and J are TRBV25-1 and TRBJ2-7; 7 bases are shared with TRBD1. Looked up from germline, CDR1 is MGHDK and CDR2 is SYGVNS. The V and J ends lost 3 bases and 7 bases, in that order; junction bases with no gene match: 9. The CDR3 length is 14 residues.

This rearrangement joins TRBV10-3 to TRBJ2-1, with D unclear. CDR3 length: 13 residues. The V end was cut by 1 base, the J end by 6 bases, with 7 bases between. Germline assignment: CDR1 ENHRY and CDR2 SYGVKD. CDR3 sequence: CAISELVGNEQFF. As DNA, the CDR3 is TGTGCCATCAGTGAGTTAGTTGGCAATGAGCAGTTCTTC.

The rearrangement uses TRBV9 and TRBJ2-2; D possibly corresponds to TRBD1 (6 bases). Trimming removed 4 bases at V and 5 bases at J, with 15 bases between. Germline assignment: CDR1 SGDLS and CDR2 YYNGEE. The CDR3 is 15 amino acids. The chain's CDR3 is CASSQVGGHTGELFF. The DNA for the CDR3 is TGTGCCAGCAGCCAAGTTGGGGGCCATACCGGGGAGCTGTTTTTT.